Below, 6 T cell receptor beta chains from the same sample are listed, as sequenced in a study of T-cell reconstitution after alpha-beta-depleted transplantation in children. This sample's TCRbeta library carried unique molecular identifier barcodes. In TCRdb, the PCR reads were re-called with MiXCR into one record per CDR3 protein. The table has 400,000 to 500,000 distinct CDR3 sequences, 11% seen once. The sequences come from PBMCs from the stem cell graft donor, collected from the stem cell graft. The receptors here all came from a human donor who donated a stem cell graft to a child with acute myeloid leukemia.

The rearrangement uses TRBV7-2 and TRBJ1-1; D gene unclear. Per the germline V gene, CDR1 is SGHTA and CDR2 is FQGNSA. With 1 base removed from V and 0 bases from J, the gap between germline ends came to 9 bases. The CDR3 has 15 residues. Here the CDR3 reads CASSLVAGLNTEAFF. The CDR3 DNA reads TGTGCCAGCAGCTTAGTCGCAGGATTGAACACTGAAGCTTTCTTT.

The chain carries TRBV5-1 and TRBJ1-2, with 8 nucleotides matching TRBD1. V lost 0 bases and J lost 4; bases outside the gene matches: 5. Germline V gene data show CDR1 as SGHRS and CDR2 as YFSETQ. This CDR3 has 15 residues. CDR3 protein: CASSLGDRGFYGYTF. The CDR3 bases are TGCGCCAGCAGCTTGGGAGACAGGGGCTTCTATGGCTACACCTTC.

This clonotype was detected many times. The V and J genes are TRBV12-3 or TRBV12-4 and TRBJ1-1; D uncertain. The V end lost 2 bases, the J end lost 10 bases, and 11 bases lay between the germline ends. This CDR3 region has 12 residues. This CDR3 is CASSLSSATAFF. CDR3 in DNA: TGTGCCAGCAGTTTAAGTTCGGCAACAGCTTTCTTT.

V usage is TRBV29-1 and J usage is TRBJ1-2, with 7 positions matching TRBD1. CDR1 and CDR2 from the germline V gene are SQVTM and ANQGSEA. V was clipped by 6 bases and J by 5 bases; unmatched bases: 6. This CDR3 comprises 12 residues. CDR3 sequence (DNA): TGCAGCGTGGGGACAGAGGGGTATGGCTACACCTTC. Protein sequence: CSVGTEGYGYTF.

Ten or more counts support this clonotype. V and J are TRBV10-3 and TRBJ1-2; 12 positions agree with TRBD1. Germline V gene lookup returns CDR1 ENHRY and CDR2 SYGVKD. V was clipped by 5 bases and J by 7 bases; unmatched bases: 2. This CDR3 contains 13 residues. The CDR3 protein is CAISPGQGAGYTF. For the CDR3, the DNA is TGTGCCATCAGTCCGGGACAGGGGGCTGGCTACACCTTC.

This clonotype was detected only a few times. The chain has TRBV15 and TRBJ2-1; 14 nucleotides agree with TRBD2. V dropped 6 bases and J dropped 3; count of bases not matched to a gene: 13. The CDR3 has 19 amino acids. Germline CDR1 LNHNV, CDR2 YYDKDF (reference sequence). Here the CDR3 reads CATRAPGLAGVGFYNEQFF. For the CDR3, the DNA is TGTGCCACCAGAGCCCCGGGACTAGCGGGAGTAGGGTTCTACAATGAGCAGTTCTTC.